A single sample gave rise to the 5 T cell receptor beta chains below, sequenced in a study of somatic mutations in cytotoxic T cells in rheumatoid arthritis. Profiled with immunoSEQ multiplex PCR; TCRdb holds only in-frame clones, not every one. This sample has roughly 13,000 clones, with 60% to 80% found just once. Material for sequencing was CD8+ T cells sorted from blood. The receptors here all came from an adult with rheumatoid arthritis.

The rearrangement uses TRBV27 and TRBJ2-1, with 7 bases fitting TRBD1. The CDR3 sequence is 13 residues long. V shed 6 bases, J shed 7 bases, and the junction held 6 bases outside the gene matches. From germline, CDR1 is MNHEY and CDR2 SMNVEV (reference sequence). CDR3 DNA sequence: TGTGCCAGCAGCCTGGACAGGTGGAATGAGCAGTTCTTC. Translation gives CASSLDRWNEQFF.

This clone appeared once. The chain combines TRBV19 with TRBJ1-1, with D perhaps TRBD1 (5 bases). V was pared by 6 bases and J by 0 bases, with 11 bases between. This CDR3 spans 14 amino acids. The germline V gene has CDR1 LNHDA and CDR2 SQIVND (reference sequence). The CDR3 coding sequence is TGTGCCAGTAGATTCACAGGTTTGAACACTGAAGCTTTCTTT. It yields the protein CASRFTGLNTEAFF.

V and J are TRBV6-1 and TRBJ2-7; D possibly corresponds to TRBD1 (6 bases). The CDR3 totals 15 residues. Trimming cost V 1 base and J 5 bases, with 15 bases left between them. The germline gives CDR1 MNHNS, CDR2 SASEGT. The DNA of the CDR3 is TGTGCCAGCAGTGAAGTTAGGGGGTATCATCACGAGCAGTACGTC. Its translation is CASSEVRGYHHEQYV.

This clone was observed once. This chain links TRBV9 with TRBJ1-5, with TRBD1 matching over 9 bases. The ends lost 4 bases at V and 7 bases at J; junction bases unmatched: 9. Germline CDR1 SGDLS, CDR2 YYNGEE. This CDR3 contains 15 residues. The CDR3 DNA follows: TGTGCCAGCAGCCGCGGACAGGGGATAGACCAGCCCCAGCATTTT. It translates to CASSRGQGIDQPQHF.

The J gene is TRBJ2-1, the V gene TRBV2; 14 bases align to TRBD2. CDR1 is SNHLY and CDR2 is FYNNEI in the germline V gene. Unmatched junction bases numbered 12, after V lost 6 bases and J lost 5 bases. The CDR3 loop spans 18 amino acids. The CDR3 bases are TGTGCCAGCAGAAGGGGGGGTCCGGGACTAGCGGGGGACAATGAGCAGTTCTTC. It specifies CASRRGGPGLAGDNEQFF.